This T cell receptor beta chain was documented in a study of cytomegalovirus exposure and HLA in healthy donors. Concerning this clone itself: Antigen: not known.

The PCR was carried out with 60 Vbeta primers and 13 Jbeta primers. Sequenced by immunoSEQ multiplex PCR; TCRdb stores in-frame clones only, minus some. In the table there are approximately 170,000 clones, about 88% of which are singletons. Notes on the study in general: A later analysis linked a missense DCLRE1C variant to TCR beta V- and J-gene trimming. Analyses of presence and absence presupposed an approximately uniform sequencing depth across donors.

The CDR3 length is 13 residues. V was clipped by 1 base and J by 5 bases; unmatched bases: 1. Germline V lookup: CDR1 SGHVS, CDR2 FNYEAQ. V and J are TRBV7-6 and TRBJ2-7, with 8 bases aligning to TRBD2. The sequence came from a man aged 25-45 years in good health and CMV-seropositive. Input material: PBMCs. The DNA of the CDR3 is TGTGCCAGCAGCTTAGTACTAGCGGACGAGCAGTACTTC. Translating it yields CASSLVLADEQYF.